A selection of T cell receptor beta chains follows, all from one sample in a study of CD8+ T cells in alopecia areata. The assay was immunoSEQ multiplex PCR, and TCRdb's table has in-frame clones only and misses some. In the table there are 65,000 to 95,000 clones, roughly 47% of which are singletons. The sequenced sample consisted of NKG2D-high CD8+ T cells sorted from blood. The source is a human donor with alopecia areata. The CDR3 runs from the conserved cysteine through the conserved F or W. A D gene is named only where the DNA matches it firmly. Not all rows give a size; the values are once, few, many and, for expanded clones, a class.

d_call	clone_size	v_call	j_call	cdr3_aa	cdr3_nt
NA	NA	TRBV27	TRBJ2-7	CASSLQGHEQYF	TGTGCCAGCAGTTTACAGGGTCACGAGCAGTACTTC
NA	NA	TRBV29-1	TRBJ1-4	CSVEGEKLFF	TGCAGCGTTGAAGGTGAAAAACTGTTTTTT
TRBD1	NA	TRBV5-1	TRBJ2-7	CASSLISDRDDYEQYF	TGCGCCAGCAGCTTGATTTCGGACAGGGATGATTACGAGCAGTACTTC
NA	few	TRBV29-1	TRBJ1-1	CSVVPTEAFF	TGCAGCGTTGTACCCACTGAAGCTTTCTTT
TRBD1	few	TRBV29-1	TRBJ1-1	CSVYPPGGGTEAFF	TGCAGCGTTTACCCCCCAGGGGGAGGCACTGAAGCTTTCTTT
NA	NA	TRBV19	TRBJ2-1	CASSIDWEQFF	TGTGCCAGTAGTATAGACTGGGAGCAGTTCTTC
TRBD1	few	TRBV13	TRBJ2-3	CASSLRGPEGYTQYF	TGTGCCAGCAGCTTGAGGGGGCCCGAGGGCTATACGCAGTATTTT
TRBD2	few	TRBV28	TRBJ2-1	CASRGLAGEDDEQFF	TGTGCCAGCAGGGGACTAGCGGGAGAGGATGATGAGCAGTTCTTC
TRBD1	few	TRBV2	TRBJ1-1	CASSPTGGNTEAFF	TGTGCCAGCAGCCCGACAGGGGGAAACACTGAAGCTTTCTTT
NA	NA	TRBV10-3	TRBJ2-7	CAIRENVDYEQYF	TGTGCCATCAGGGAGAACGTCGACTACGAGCAGTACTTC
TRBD2	NA	TRBV27	TRBJ2-7	CASTGGDSLYEQYF	TGTGCCAGCACCGGGGGGGACTCCCTCTACGAGCAGTACTTC
NA	NA	TRBV30	TRBJ2-1	CGATEGDEQFF	TGTGGCGCAACGGAGGGAGATGAGCAGTTCTTC
TRBD1	few	TRBV29-1	TRBJ2-3	CSVETGSPDTQYF	TGCAGCGTCGAGACAGGGAGTCCAGATACGCAGTATTTT
NA	NA	TRBV9	TRBJ2-7	CASSTDGYEQYF	TGTGCCAGCAGCACGGACGGCTACGAGCAGTACTTC
TRBD1	few	TRBV7-9	TRBJ2-1	CASSPDRGLGEQFF	TGTGCCAGCAGCCCAGACAGGGGCCTGGGTGAGCAGTTCTTC
TRBD2	once	TRBV27	TRBJ2-5	CASAPDWGGRARETQYF	TGTGCCAGCGCCCCGGATTGGGGCGGGAGAGCGAGGGAGACCCAGTACTTC
NA	NA	TRBV11-2	TRBJ2-3	CASSSRDGVGADTQYF	TGTGCCAGCAGCTCCCGCGACGGGGTCGGGGCAGATACGCAGTATTTT
NA	NA	TRBV6-5	TRBJ1-5	CASSRSHSNQPQHF	TGTGCCAGTTCCAGGTCACATAGCAATCAGCCCCAGCATTTT
NA	few	TRBV30	TRBJ1-1	CAWTAIVNTEAFF	TGTGCCTGGACAGCGATAGTGAACACTGAAGCTTTCTTT
NA	NA	TRBV2	TRBJ1-1	CASRARPEAFF	TGTGCCAGCAGAGCGCGTCCCGAAGCTTTCTTT
NA	NA	TRBV9	TRBJ1-1	CASSVVGGHLNTEAFF	TGTGCCAGCAGCGTAGTTGGCGGACACTTGAACACTGAAGCTTTCTTT
NA	NA	TRBV27	TRBJ1-4	CASSLVGDEKLFF	TGTGCCAGCAGCCTGGTTGGGGATGAAAAACTGTTTTTT
NA	few	TRBV9	TRBJ2-6	CASSIRGAANVLTF	TGTGCCAGCAGCATCAGAGGAGCGGCCAACGTCCTGACTTTC
NA	NA	TRBV20-1	TRBJ1-2	CSALRDGYTF	TGCAGTGCCCTGAGGGATGGCTACACCTTC
NA	NA	TRBV21-1	TRBJ1-1	CGGGTEAFF	TGTGGGGGAGGCACTGAAGCTTTCTTT
NA	NA	TRBV29-1	TRBJ2-6	CSVEDREAANVLTF	TGCAGCGTTGAAGACAGGGAAGCAGCCAACGTCCTGACTTTC
NA	NA	TRBV19	TRBJ2-1	CASSIGSPGEQFF	TGTGCCAGTAGTATAGGGTCGCCGGGCGAGCAGTTCTTC
NA	NA	TRBV4-1	TRBJ2-3	CASSQVGYVGDTQYF	TGCGCCAGCAGCCAAGTAGGGTACGTCGGGGATACGCAGTATTTT
TRBD1	NA	TRBV2	TRBJ2-4	CASSETGTVLF	TGTGCCAGCAGCGAGACCGGGACAGTCCTCTTC
NA	few	TRBV29-1	TRBJ1-1	CSVEGRDTEAFF	TGCAGCGTTGAGGGGAGGGACACTGAAGCTTTCTTT
NA	once	TRBV4-1	TRBJ2-5	CASSRADSLQETQYF	TGCGCCAGCAGCCGAGCGGACAGTTTACAAGAGACCCAGTACTTC
TRBD2	NA	TRBV27	TRBJ2-1	CASSLLASNEQFF	TGTGCCAGCAGTCTACTAGCGTCAAATGAGCAGTTCTTC
TRBD2	few	TRBV5-1	TRBJ2-1	CASGGEYNEQFF	TGCGCCAGCGGGGGGGAGTACAATGAGCAGTTCTTC
NA	NA	TRBV6-1	TRBJ2-7	CASTPWRVDYEQYF	TGTGCCAGCACCCCTTGGAGGGTGGACTACGAGCAGTACTTC
TRBD2	NA	TRBV11-2	TRBJ2-3	CASSIAGSDTQYF	TGTGCCAGCAGCATAGCGGGAAGCGATACGCAGTATTTT
NA	NA	TRBV4-3	TRBJ1-3	CASSIQGSGNTIYF	TGCGCCAGCAGCATTCAAGGATCTGGAAACACCATATATTTT
NA	NA	TRBV9	TRBJ2-7	CASSVGGSYEQYF	TGTGCCAGCAGCGTAGGGGGGAGCTACGAGCAGTACTTC
NA	NA	TRBV27	TRBJ2-5	CASSLSFWETQYF	TGTGCCAGCAGTTTATCGTTCTGGGAGACCCAGTACTTC
NA	NA	TRBV27	TRBJ1-5	CASSLHSNQPQHF	TGTGCCAGCAGCCTCCATAGCAATCAGCCCCAGCATTTT
NA	few	TRBV27	TRBJ2-1	CASSSLDPNEQFF	TGTGCCAGCAGTTCCCTGGACCCCAATGAGCAGTTCTTC
NA	once	TRBV29-1	TRBJ1-5	CSVGGTRNQPQHF	TGCAGCGTTGGAGGGACGCGCAATCAGCCCCAGCATTTT
NA	NA	TRBV29-1	TRBJ2-7	CSVGLGDWYEQYF	TGCAGCGTTGGTTTAGGCGATTGGTATGAGCAGTACTTC
NA	NA	TRBV13	TRBJ1-2	CASSSGSSGGYTF	TGTGCCAGCAGCTCCGGATCGTCGGGCGGCTACACCTTC
TRBD2	NA	TRBV4-1	TRBJ2-2	CASSQGPGLAGPANTGELFF	TGCGCCAGCAGCCAAGGGCCGGGACTAGCGGGACCAGCGAACACCGGGGAGCTGTTTTTT
NA	NA	TRBV29-1	TRBJ2-7	CSAVGGRAEQYF	TGCAGCGCTGTGGGGGGGCGCGCCGAGCAGTACTTC
NA	NA	TRBV13	TRBJ1-4	CASSSKTEEKEKLFF	TGTGCCAGCAGCTCTAAGACAGAGGAAAAAGAAAAACTGTTTTTT